This T cell receptor beta chain was found in a study of T cells after yellow fever vaccination. Study-level points and caveats: Subsequent booster samples again held most clones from primary vaccination (96% CD4, about 90% CD8).

Each CDR3 protein is one row after TCRdb ran MiXCR on the 5' RACE reads. Here the sample spans a few hundred thousand distinct CDR3 sequences, more than 8.5% being singletons. There are 15 residues in the CDR3. CDR1 is LGHNA and CDR2 is YSLEER in the germline V gene. V was trimmed by 1 base and J by 2 bases, leaving 11 bases between them. This clonotype was seen only a few times. Its antigen is not identified. The origin of this receptor is a man aged 18-30 years who received the YFV17D yellow fever vaccine. This chain uses TRBV4-3 with TRBJ2-5; D possibly corresponds to TRBD2 (6 bases). This sample comprised PBMCs, obtained on the day of the first yellow fever vaccination. The DNA for the CDR3 is TGCGCCAGCAGCCAAGCCGAGGGACTTCAAGAGACCCAGTACTTC. Its translation: CASSQAEGLQETQYF.